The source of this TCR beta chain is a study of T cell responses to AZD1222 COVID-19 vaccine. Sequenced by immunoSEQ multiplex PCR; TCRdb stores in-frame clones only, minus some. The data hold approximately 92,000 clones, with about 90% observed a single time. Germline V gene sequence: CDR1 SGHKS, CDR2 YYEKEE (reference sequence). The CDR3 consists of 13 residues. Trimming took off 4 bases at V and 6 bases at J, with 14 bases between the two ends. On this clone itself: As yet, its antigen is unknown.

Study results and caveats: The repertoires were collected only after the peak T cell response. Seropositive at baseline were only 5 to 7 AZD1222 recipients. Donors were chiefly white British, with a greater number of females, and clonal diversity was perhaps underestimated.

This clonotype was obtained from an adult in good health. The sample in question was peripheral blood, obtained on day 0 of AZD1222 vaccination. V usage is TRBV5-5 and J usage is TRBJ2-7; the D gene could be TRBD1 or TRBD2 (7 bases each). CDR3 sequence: CASSITGEGEQYF. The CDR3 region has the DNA TGTGCCAGCAGCATCACAGGGGAGGGCGAGCAGTACTTC.